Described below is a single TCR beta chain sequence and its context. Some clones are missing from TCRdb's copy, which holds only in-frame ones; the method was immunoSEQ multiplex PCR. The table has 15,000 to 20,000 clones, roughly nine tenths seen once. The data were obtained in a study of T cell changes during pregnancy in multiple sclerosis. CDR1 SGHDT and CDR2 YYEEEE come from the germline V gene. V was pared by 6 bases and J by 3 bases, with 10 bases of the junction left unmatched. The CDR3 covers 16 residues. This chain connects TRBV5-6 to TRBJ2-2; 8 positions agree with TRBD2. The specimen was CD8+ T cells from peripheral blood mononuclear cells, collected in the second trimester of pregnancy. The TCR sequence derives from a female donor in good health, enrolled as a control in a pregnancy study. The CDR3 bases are TGTGCCAGCACCCCTGTAGGAGCGGGGGACACCGGGGAGCTGTTTTTT. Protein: CASTPVGAGDTGELFF.